The 16 T cell receptor beta chains given below trace back to one sample, sequenced in a study of cytomegalovirus exposure and HLA in healthy donors. PCR amplification relied on 60 Vbeta primers (plus 13 Jbeta primers). Assay used: immunoSEQ multiplex PCR; TCRdb lists only in-frame clones, some missing. In the table there are 170,000 or so clones, about 85% of which are singletons. The source material was PBMCs. The receptors originated from a man between 18 and 35 years old in good health and CMV-seronegative.

There are a few counts of this clone. This chain connects TRBV10-3 to TRBJ2-3, with TRBD1 matching 7 bases. Germline V gene lookup returns CDR1 ENHRY and CDR2 SYGVKD. The CDR3 length is 14 residues. Germline trimming cut 1 base from V and 5 bases from J; bases unmatched to any gene: 3. The DNA for the CDR3 is TGTGCCATCAGTGAGTTTACAGGGGAAGATACGCAGTATTTT. The encoded protein is CAISEFTGEDTQYF.

V is TRBV4-2 and J is TRBJ2-7; 8 bases match TRBD2. The CDR3 loop spans 15 amino acids. CDR1 and CDR2 from the germline V gene are LGHNA and YNFKEQ. V lost 4 bases to trimming and J lost 3 bases; unmatched junction nucleotides: 8. CDR3 in DNA: TGTGCCAGCAGCCCCCCGGGCGGGGGGCGCTACGAGCAGTACTTC. Translated, it gives CASSPPGGGRYEQYF.

The V and J genes are TRBV5-1 and TRBJ2-3; TRBD1 aligns across 8 bases. V was pared by 3 bases and J by 4 bases, with 1 base of the junction left unmatched. This CDR3 has 13 amino acids. Germline assignment: CDR1 SGHRS and CDR2 YFSETQ. The CDR3 DNA is TGCGCCAGCAGCTCACAGGGGGCAGATACGCAGTATTTT. This sequence encodes CASSSQGADTQYF.

The rearrangement uses TRBV29-1 and TRBJ1-4; TRBD1 is a possible D gene (6 bases). Deletions cut 2 bases from V and 7 bases from J, with 23 bases between. Germline V gives CDR1 SQVTM, CDR2 ANQGSEA. The CDR3 consists of 17 residues. The CDR3 nucleotides read TGCAGCGTTGAACAGGGGACGGCCCAACCCGGTAGTGAAAAACTGTTTTTT. Its translation: CSVEQGTAQPGSEKLFF.

The chain carries TRBV2 and TRBJ1-4, with 9 bases matching TRBD1. The CDR3 totals 15 residues. V was pared by 4 bases and J by 7 bases, with 7 bases of the junction left unmatched. Germline assignment: CDR1 SNHLY and CDR2 FYNNEI. The CDR3 reads CASSVTGTGSEKLFF. The CDR3 DNA sequence: TGTGCCAGCAGTGTTACCGGGACAGGGTCTGAAAAACTGTTTTTT.

V and J are TRBV5-6 and TRBJ1-1; TRBD1 agrees at 9 bases. J gave up 4 bases and V 4 bases, and 11 bases lay outside the gene matches. CDR1 SGHDT and CDR2 YYEEEE come from the germline V gene. This CDR3 region has 16 residues. The DNA of the CDR3 is TGTGCCAGCAGCCCCGGGACAGGGATGGTCGGCACTGAAGCTTTCTTT. Translation gives CASSPGTGMVGTEAFF.

The V call is TRBV19, the J call TRBJ1-2; no clear D. V lost 8 bases and J 1 base, leaving 11 bases between the germline ends. The CDR3 length is 13 residues. The germline V gene encodes CDR1 LNHDA and CDR2 SQIVND (reference sequence). As DNA, the CDR3 is TGTGCCAGTCTCAACGAGAATAACTATGGCTACACCTTC. This gives the protein CASLNENNYGYTF. Full variable domain (rest looked up from reference TRBV19 and TRBJ1-2): DGGITQSPKYLFRKEGQNVTLSCEQNLNHDAMYWYRQDPGQGLRLIYYSQIVNDFQKGDIAEGYSVSREKKESFPLTVTSAQKNPTAFYLCASLNENNYGYTFGSGTRLTVV.

This chain joins TRBV9 and TRBJ2-1, with 15 nucleotides matching TRBD2. The CDR3 has 16 residues. The germline V gene encodes CDR1 SGDLS and CDR2 YYNGEE. The V segment lost 6 bases and the J segment 9 bases; nucleotides outside the gene matches: 10. In DNA form, the CDR3 reads TGTGCCAGCACCATGGGACTAGCGGGAGGTGTGGGTGAGCAGTTCTTC. Its translation is CASTMGLAGGVGEQFF.

V is TRBV5-4 and J is TRBJ1-2; no clear D gene. The CDR3 is 13 residues long. V lost 4 bases and J 6 bases, leaving 13 bases between the germline ends. Germline V gene lookup returns CDR1 SGHNT and CDR2 YYREEE (reference sequence). As DNA, the CDR3 is TGTGCCAGCAGCCCACCCGAAGACAATGGCTACACCTTC. It encodes CASSPPEDNGYTF.

This rearrangement joins TRBV28 to TRBJ1-4, with D unclear. CDR3 length equals 15 residues. V dropped 2 bases and J dropped 6 bases, with 13 bases sitting between them. Germline V CDR1 and CDR2: MDHEN, SYDVKM. The DNA of the CDR3 is TGTGCCAGCAGTTTAGGGCGGGGTTTGGATGAAAAACTGTTTTTT. Translating gives CASSLGRGLDEKLFF.

The chain uses TRBV6-1 and TRBJ1-6; D call uncertain. CDR1 is MNHNS, CDR2 SASEGT, per germline. The V gene lost 7 bases and the J gene lost 4 bases, with 14 bases spanning the gap. The CDR3 extends over 15 amino acids. The CDR3 sequence: CASTPGREYNSPLHF. CDR3 bases: TGTGCCAGCACCCCCGGGAGGGAGTATAATTCACCCCTCCACTTT.

The chain uses TRBV13 and TRBJ2-7; 15 bases agree with TRBD2. V gave up 5 bases and J gave up 2 bases; unmatched junction bases: 4. Per germline, CDR1 PRHDT and CDR2 FYEKMQ (reference sequence). This CDR3 is built from 16 residues. The CDR3 here is CASSRGLAGGPYEQYF. The DNA for the CDR3 is TGTGCCAGCAGCCGGGGACTAGCGGGAGGCCCCTACGAGCAGTACTTC.

The chain carries TRBV9 and TRBJ2-7, with D tentatively TRBD1 (7 bases). The CDR3 spans 13 residues. Germline CDR1 SGDLS, CDR2 YYNGEE. V was shortened by 2 bases and J by 6 bases, with 12 bases between the two germline ends. The CDR3 protein is CASSVYRGGEQYF. The CDR3 nucleotides read TGTGCCAGCAGCGTCTACAGGGGAGGCGAGCAGTACTTC.

This clone was seen only once. CDR3 protein: CASSSPAGDDQPQHF. The CDR3 bases are TGTGCCAGCAGTTCCCCCGCCGGAGACGATCAGCCCCAGCATTTT. J is TRBJ1-5 and V is TRBV28; D not resolved. Trimming took off 4 bases at V and 5 bases at J, with 15 bases between the two ends. From germline, CDR1 is MDHEN and CDR2 SYDVKM. This CDR3 spans 15 amino acids.

The J gene is TRBJ2-1, the V gene TRBV27, with TRBD2 matching 14 bases. The germline V gene encodes CDR1 MNHEY and CDR2 SMNVEV (reference sequence). The CDR3 has 21 residues. The V and J ends lost 2 bases and 9 bases, in that order; junction bases with no gene match: 21. The CDR3 coding sequence is TGTGCCAGCAGTTTAGTGTCCGTGGGACAGGGACTAGCGGGGGCCCTGGGTGAGCAGTTCTTC. Its protein product is CASSLVSVGQGLAGALGEQFF.

The chain couples TRBV29-1 to TRBJ2-7, with 8 bases lining up with TRBD2. J gave up 2 bases and V 5 bases, and 8 bases lay outside the gene matches. The CDR3 covers 14 residues. The germline gives CDR1 SQVTM, CDR2 ANQGSEA. The CDR3 nucleotides are TGCAGCGTTTCGGGGGGGGGCCTGACCTACGAGCAGTACTTC. Protein product: CSVSGGGLTYEQYF.